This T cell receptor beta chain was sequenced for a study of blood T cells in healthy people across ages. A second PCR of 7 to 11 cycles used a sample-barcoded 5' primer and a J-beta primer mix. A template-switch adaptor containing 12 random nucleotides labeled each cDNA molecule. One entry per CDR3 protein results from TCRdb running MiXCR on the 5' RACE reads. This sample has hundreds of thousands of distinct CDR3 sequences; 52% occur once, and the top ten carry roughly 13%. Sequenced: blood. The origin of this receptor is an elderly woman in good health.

The CDR3 DNA follows: TGTGCCAGCAGCTATGGAGGGGAACGGTCTAATGAAAAACTGTTTTTT. Encoded protein: CASSYGGERSNEKLFF. This rearrangement joins TRBV5-5 to TRBJ1-4; possible D gene TRBD1, 5 bases. The CDR3 totals 16 residues. The V end lost 3 bases, the J end lost 3 bases, and 15 bases lay between the germline ends. Germline V gene data show CDR1 as SGHKS and CDR2 as YYEKEE (reference sequence). Complete variable domain (other parts from reference TRBV5-5 and TRBJ1-4): DAGVTQSPTHLIKTRGQQVTLRCSPISGHKSVSWYQQVLGQGPQFIFQYYEKEERGRGNFPDRFSARQFPNYSSELNVNALLLGDSALYLCASSYGGERSNEKLFFGSGTQLSVL.